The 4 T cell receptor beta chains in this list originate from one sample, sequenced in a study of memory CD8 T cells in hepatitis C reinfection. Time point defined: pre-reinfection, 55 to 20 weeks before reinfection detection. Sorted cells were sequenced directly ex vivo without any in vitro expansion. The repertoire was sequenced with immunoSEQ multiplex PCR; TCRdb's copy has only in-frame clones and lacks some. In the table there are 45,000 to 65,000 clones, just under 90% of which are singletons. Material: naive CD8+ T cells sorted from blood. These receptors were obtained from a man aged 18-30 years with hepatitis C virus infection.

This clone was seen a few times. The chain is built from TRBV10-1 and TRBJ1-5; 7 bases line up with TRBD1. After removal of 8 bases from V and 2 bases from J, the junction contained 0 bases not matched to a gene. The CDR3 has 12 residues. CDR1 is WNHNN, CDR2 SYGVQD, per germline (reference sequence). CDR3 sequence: CASGQGNQPQHF. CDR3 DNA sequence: TGCGCCAGCGGACAGGGCAATCAGCCCCAGCATTTT.

CDR3 sequence reads: CASSLWRENTGELFF. For the CDR3, the DNA is TGTGCCAGCAGCTTGTGGCGGGAAAACACCGGGGAGCTGTTTTTT. The chain has TRBV5-6 and TRBJ2-2; D is perhaps TRBD2 (6 bases). This CDR3 is 15 amino acids long. Trimming removed 1 base at V and 2 bases at J, with 9 bases between. Germline CDR1 is SGHDT and CDR2 is YYEEEE.

CDR3 sequence: CATSRDRAGDNEQFF. For the CDR3, the DNA is TGTGCCACCAGCAGAGATCGGGCGGGGGACAATGAGCAGTTCTTC. V is TRBV15 and J is TRBJ2-1; TRBD2 matches at 7 bases. With 0 bases clipped from V and 5 bases from J, the junction kept 4 bases outside the gene matches. Per germline, CDR1 LNHNV and CDR2 YYDKDF (reference sequence). This CDR3 is built from 15 residues.

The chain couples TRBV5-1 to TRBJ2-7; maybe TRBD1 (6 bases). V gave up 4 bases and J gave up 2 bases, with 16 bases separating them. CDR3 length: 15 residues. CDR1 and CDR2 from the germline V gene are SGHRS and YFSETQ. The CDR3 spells CASSAYSDRTYEQYF. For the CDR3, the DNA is TGCGCCAGCAGCGCGTACTCCGACAGGACCTACGAGCAGTACTTC.